The source of this T cell receptor (beta chain) is a study of blood T cell repertoires in COVID-19. Across the whole study: Samples taken during acute and convalescent COVID-19 were collected in the United States, Italy and Spain.

TCRdb's table, derived via immunoSEQ multiplex PCR, lists solely in-frame clones and lacks some. The sample lists 130,000 to 150,000 clones; 81% were seen once. The CDR3 loop spans 14 amino acids. Trimming took 4 bases from V and 3 from J; bases not matched to a gene: 5. Per germline, CDR1 MGHRA and CDR2 YSYEKL. Sequencing was done on a sample of peripheral blood. This clonotype was sampled from a human donor with acute or convalescent COVID-19. The donor label of this sample is uncertain. The J gene is TRBJ1-1, the V gene TRBV4-1, with 7 bases identical to TRBD1. The CDR3 spells CASSRRGEDTEAFF. Here the CDR3 DNA reads TGCGCCAGCAGCCGCAGGGGGGAGGACACTGAAGCTTTCTTT.